This is a list of T cell receptor beta chains from one sample in a study of chemoradiotherapy in HPV16-positive cancers. Here immunoSEQ multiplex PCR was the method, and the copy in TCRdb shows in-frame clones only, minus some. The sample includes approximately 23,000 clones, approximately 70% of them seen just once. This sample was gathered from a patient who underwent chemoradiotherapy. These receptor sequences come from a human donor with HPV-associated anogenital cancer. CDR3s include the opening cysteine and the closing phenylalanine or tryptophan.

v_call: TRBV4-2; j_call: TRBJ1-2; cdr3_aa: CASSRHDPGTGFVYTF
v_call: TRBV28; j_call: TRBJ1-1; cdr3_aa: CASRDTLNTEAFF
v_call: TRBV29-1; j_call: TRBJ1-2; cdr3_aa: CSALGHNGYTF
v_call: TRBV9; j_call: TRBJ1-4; cdr3_aa: CASSVAQGDEKLFF
v_call: TRBV19; j_call: TRBJ2-1; cdr3_aa: CASSIRGQISYNEQFF
v_call: TRBV10-2; j_call: TRBJ2-7; cdr3_aa: CASSESKRTGEQYF
v_call: TRBV5-4; j_call: TRBJ2-4; cdr3_aa: CATQDRGKGKNIQYF
v_call: TRBV7-2; j_call: TRBJ2-4; cdr3_aa: CASSLAGILAKNIQYF
v_call: TRBV19; j_call: TRBJ1-1; cdr3_aa: CASTPGGFNTEAFF
v_call: TRBV5-1; j_call: TRBJ1-2; cdr3_aa: CASSLGGGVNYGYTF
v_call: TRBV5-4; j_call: TRBJ2-1; cdr3_aa: CASSPAGQGASSEQFF
v_call: TRBV28; j_call: TRBJ1-5; cdr3_aa: CASSPPRVMSNQPQHF
v_call: TRBV5-4; j_call: TRBJ2-1; cdr3_aa: CASSTRLAGYNEQFF
v_call: TRBV19; j_call: TRBJ1-1; cdr3_aa: CASSPRTSIRGTEAFF
v_call: TRBV18; j_call: TRBJ2-2; cdr3_aa: CASSPGTTGELFF
v_call: TRBV30; j_call: TRBJ1-1; cdr3_aa: CAWSTTKGTNTEAFF
v_call: TRBV29-1; j_call: TRBJ1-3; cdr3_aa: CSVLYSGIRNTIYF
v_call: TRBV6-5; j_call: TRBJ1-1; cdr3_aa: CASSAFYRGEAFF
v_call: TRBV6-6; j_call: TRBJ2-7; cdr3_aa: CASSYSTYEQYF
v_call: TRBV7-9; j_call: TRBJ1-2; cdr3_aa: CASSGQGAVYGYTF
v_call: TRBV2; j_call: TRBJ2-7; cdr3_aa: CASKTGGLSYEQYF
v_call: TRBV2; j_call: TRBJ1-1; cdr3_aa: CASSEPRGLNTEAFF
v_call: TRBV12-5; j_call: TRBJ1-1; cdr3_aa: CASGLDRFGLDAFF
v_call: TRBV10-3; j_call: TRBJ2-3; cdr3_aa: CAISVEARGTDTQYF
v_call: TRBV6-5; j_call: TRBJ2-5; cdr3_aa: CASRETGVWETQYF
v_call: TRBV28; j_call: TRBJ1-5; cdr3_aa: CASSLPTGGNQPQHF
v_call: TRBV28; j_call: TRBJ2-7; cdr3_aa: CASSLVGSGKGYEQYF
v_call: TRBV7-8; j_call: TRBJ2-3; cdr3_aa: CASSPGTNLGTDTQYF
v_call: TRBV7-9; j_call: TRBJ2-1; cdr3_aa: CASSLGLAGNEQFF
v_call: TRBV4-1; j_call: TRBJ1-2; cdr3_aa: CASSQDYLIGGYTF
v_call: TRBV6-1; j_call: TRBJ2-1; cdr3_aa: CASTQSNLNEQFF
v_call: TRBV28; j_call: TRBJ1-4; cdr3_aa: CASAAGRGDFYEKLFF
v_call: TRBV7-9; j_call: TRBJ2-2; cdr3_aa: CASSSYHRDTGELFF
v_call: TRBV28; j_call: TRBJ2-7; cdr3_aa: CASKQGAASYEQYF
v_call: TRBV7-2; j_call: TRBJ1-5; cdr3_aa: CASSFSGAPQPQHF
v_call: TRBV7-2; j_call: TRBJ2-7; cdr3_aa: CASSLPSYEQYF
v_call: TRBV28; j_call: TRBJ1-1; cdr3_aa: CASKEGMNTEAFF
v_call: TRBV27; j_call: TRBJ1-1; cdr3_aa: CASRPGPWEEAFF
v_call: TRBV5-8; j_call: TRBJ2-3; cdr3_aa: CASSWRLAGITDTQYF
v_call: TRBV7-2; j_call: TRBJ1-1; cdr3_aa: CASSLQGATEAFF
v_call: TRBV7-9; j_call: TRBJ1-1; cdr3_aa: CASSLEMNTEAFF